This T cell receptor beta chain came from a study of HIV-infected children after antiretroviral therapy interruption. A 3' RACE protocol on RNA, with unique molecular identifiers, produced the TCR library. TCRdb passed the 3' RACE reads through MiXCR, listing each CDR3 protein once. The sample records about 83,000 distinct CDR3 sequences, about 6.3% being singletons. This clonotype was found many times. Treatment: PENTA 11 planned treatment interruption arm or continuous ART arm. This material consisted of CD45RA+ CD4+ T cells from PBMCs, pooled from several time points, taken from a donor given antiretroviral therapy, either interrupted or continuous. Subset noted: naive CD4+ CD45RA+ CD45RO- T cells. The clonotype comes from a pool of human donors with HIV.

The CDR3 loop is CASKGAGRTGELFF. Here the CDR3 DNA reads TGTGCCAGCAAAGGGGCAGGACGGACCGGGGAGCTGTTTTTT. This sequence joins TRBV25-1 and TRBJ2-2; TRBD1 is a possible D gene (5 bases). CDR1 is MGHDK and CDR2 is SYGVNS in the germline V gene. This CDR3 region has 14 residues. V was cut by 7 bases and J by 5 bases, with 14 bases left in between.